The 28 T cell receptor beta chains presented below share a single source sample, sequenced in a study of cytomegalovirus exposure and HLA in healthy donors. The PCR employed 60 Vbeta primers together with 13 Jbeta primers. The data were produced by immunoSEQ multiplex PCR, yet TCRdb's version contains in-frame clones alone and is incomplete. The sample includes a few hundred thousand clones, around 90% of them seen just once. Source material: PBMCs. These receptors were collected from a woman aged 18-30 years in good health and CMV-seronegative.

The V call is TRBV7-6, the J call TRBJ2-7; TRBD2 aligns across 7 bases. Germline CDR1 reads SGHVS; CDR2 reads FNYEAQ. The CDR3 is 16 residues long. The trim removed 0 bases at V and 0 bases at J, leaving 5 bases unmatched. This CDR3 is CASSLAGRVGSYEQYF. The CDR3 DNA sequence: TGTGCCAGCAGCTTAGCGGGGAGGGTCGGCTCCTACGAGCAGTACTTC.

This chain joins TRBV11-2 and TRBJ1-6; TRBD1 aligns across 7 bases. V was pared by 2 bases and J by 5 bases, with 3 bases of the junction left unmatched. The germline CDR1 and CDR2 sequences are SGHAT and FQNNGV. The CDR3 has 15 amino acids. CDR3 region: CASSLTGANNSPLHF. CDR3 coding DNA: TGTGCCAGCAGCTTAACAGGGGCTAATAATTCACCCCTCCACTTT.

This rearrangement joins TRBV5-6 to TRBJ1-4; possible D gene TRBD1, 6 bases. V was cut by 3 bases and J by 6 bases, with 15 bases left in between. The V gene's germline CDR1 is SGHDT and CDR2 YYEEEE. The CDR3 runs to 15 residues. The CDR3 region is CASSSAGPGDEKLFF. CDR3 nucleotides: TGTGCCAGCAGCTCGGCTGGGCCAGGGGATGAAAAACTGTTTTTT.

V and J are TRBV18 and TRBJ2-3, with 9 bases identical to TRBD2. V shed 6 bases, J shed 2 bases, and the junction held 6 bases outside the gene matches. This CDR3 is built from 15 residues. The V gene's germline CDR1 is KGHSH and CDR2 LQKENI. Here the CDR3 reads CASSPVAGATDTQYF. The DNA of the CDR3 is TGTGCCAGCTCTCCCGTAGCGGGGGCCACAGATACGCAGTATTTT.

The rearrangement joins TRBV27 to TRBJ1-4; 10 bases fit TRBD1. CDR1 is MNHEY and CDR2 is SMNVEV in the germline V gene (reference sequence). The length of the CDR3 is 16 residues. After removal of 3 bases from V and 8 bases from J, the junction contained 9 bases not matched to a gene. The CDR3 coding sequence is TGTGCCAGCAGTTTCCATAGACAGGGGGCTTACGAAAAACTGTTTTTT. Translated: CASSFHRQGAYEKLFF.

The chain joins TRBV10-3 to TRBJ1-3; 9 nucleotides agree with TRBD1. Unmatched junction bases numbered 6, after V lost 6 bases and J lost 0 bases. Per the germline V gene, CDR1 is ENHRY and CDR2 is SYGVKD. There are 16 residues in the CDR3. CDR3 in amino acids: CAIRPGQGTSGNTIYF. The CDR3, as DNA: TGTGCCATCAGACCGGGACAGGGAACCTCTGGAAACACCATATATTTT.

The rearrangement links TRBV5-1 to TRBJ1-1; unclear D gene. The germline V and J ends were trimmed by 3 bases and 8 bases, with 17 bases remaining between them. Germline V gene sequence: CDR1 SGHRS, CDR2 YFSETQ. The CDR3 has 14 amino acids. The CDR3 protein is CASSYNVRLNEAFF. The DNA of the CDR3 is TGCGCCAGCAGCTATAATGTGCGGTTAAACGAAGCTTTCTTT.

The genes are TRBV10-2 and TRBJ2-3; 7 nucleotides match TRBD2. The CDR3 is made up of 13 amino acids. Trimming at V came to 8 bases and at J to 2 bases, leaving 4 bases not matched to a gene. CDR1 is WSHSY and CDR2 is SAAADI in the germline V gene. The CDR3: CASVAGDTDTQYF. Written as DNA, the CDR3 is TGCGCCAGCGTGGCGGGGGACACAGATACGCAGTATTTT.

The chain uses TRBV5-1 and TRBJ1-1; TRBD1 matches 7 bases. In germline, CDR1 is SGHRS, CDR2 YFSETQ. The CDR3 consists of 13 residues. After removal of 0 bases from V and 9 bases from J, the junction contained 5 bases not matched to a gene. The DNA of the CDR3 is TGCGCCAGCAGCTTGGCTCAGGGGGGAAAAGCTTTCTTT. Amino acids: CASSLAQGGKAFF.

The chain employs TRBV5-8 and TRBJ1-3; D is unresolved. The CDR3 consists of 16 residues. Germline-derived CDR1 and CDR2 are SGHTS and YDEGEE. With 3 bases removed from V and 4 bases from J, the gap between germline ends came to 17 bases. The CDR3 sequence: CASSSIQGGPGNTIYF. The CDR3 region has the DNA TGTGCCAGCAGCTCTATTCAAGGTGGGCCAGGAAACACCATATATTTT.

This chain uses TRBV2 with TRBJ1-5, with 7 bases that match TRBD1. Germline V gene lookup returns CDR1 SNHLY and CDR2 FYNNEI. With V trimmed by 5 bases and J by 0 bases, 4 bases remained unmatched. This CDR3 region has 15 residues. The CDR3 loop reads CASSPQGVSNQPQHF. CDR3 DNA: TGTGCCAGCAGTCCTCAGGGGGTTAGCAATCAGCCCCAGCATTTT. Using reference TRBV2 and TRBJ1-5 for the parts outside the CDR3, the full variable domain is EPEVTQTPSHQVTQMGQEVILRCVPISNHLYFYWYRQILGQKVEFLVSFYNNEISEKSEIFDDQFSVERPDGSNFTLKIRSTKLEDSAMYFCASSPQGVSNQPQHFGDGTRLSIL.

The CDR3 spells CASGLYRQGVDGYQPQHF. In nucleotides, the CDR3 is TGTGCTAGTGGTCTCTATCGGCAGGGGGTAGATGGGTATCAGCCCCAGCATTTT. The chain carries TRBV12-5 and TRBJ1-5, with 7 bases that match TRBD1. CDR1 and CDR2 (germline): LGHNT, FRNRAP. Trimming took 5 bases from V and 5 from J; bases not matched to a gene: 18. This CDR3 has 18 residues.

In this sample, this clone turned up a few times. The rearrangement links TRBV27 to TRBJ1-2, with D perhaps TRBD1 (6 bases). This CDR3 has 15 residues. The germline V and J ends were trimmed by 3 bases and 4 bases, with 15 bases remaining between them. Germline V gene data show CDR1 as MNHEY and CDR2 as SMNVEV (reference sequence). The DNA for the CDR3 is TGTGCCAGCAGTTTTAGACAGGATCCCATCTATGGCTACACCTTC. It codes for CASSFRQDPIYGYTF.

The chain carries TRBV5-1 and TRBJ2-1; 7 nucleotides match TRBD1. CDR1 is SGHRS, CDR2 YFSETQ, per germline. Germline trimming cut 5 bases from V and 0 bases from J; bases unmatched to any gene: 5. The CDR3 is 15 amino acids. CDR3 DNA sequence: TGCGCCAGCAGGATCCCAGGGGGCTCCTACAATGAGCAGTTCTTC. Its translation: CASRIPGGSYNEQFF. The full variable domain, its missing parts supplied by reference TRBV5-1 and TRBJ2-1, is KAGVTQTPRYLIKTRGQQVTLSCSPISGHRSVSWYQQTPGQGLQFLFEYFSETQRNKGNFPGRFSGRQFSNSRSEMNVSTLELGDSALYLCASRIPGGSYNEQFFGPGTRLTVL.

The chain is built from TRBV27 and TRBJ2-4; D gene unclear. In germline, CDR1 is MNHEY, CDR2 SMNVEV (reference sequence). CDR3 length: 14 amino acids. The ends were cut back, 1 base at V and 6 bases at J, with 10 bases in the middle. The CDR3 spells CASSLYVSGNIQYF. Written as DNA, the CDR3 is TGTGCCAGCAGTTTATACGTCAGTGGAAACATTCAGTACTTC.

This chain joins TRBV13 and TRBJ2-3, with 8 bases aligning to TRBD2. The V segment lost 1 base and the J segment 15 bases; nucleotides outside the gene matches: 6. In germline, CDR1 is PRHDT, CDR2 FYEKMQ (reference sequence). The CDR3 is made up of 12 amino acids. The CDR3 is CASSLDGGAEYF. CDR3 in DNA: TGTGCCAGCAGCTTAGACGGGGGGGCCGAATATTTT.

Only one count was recorded for this clone. This chain links TRBV5-1 with TRBJ2-2; 11 bases are a match to TRBD2. Germline V gene data show CDR1 as SGHRS and CDR2 as YFSETQ. V trimming: 0 bases; J trimming: 4 bases; junction bases outside the gene matches: 5. The CDR3 is 17 residues long. The CDR3 loop reads CASSLGLAGGPTGELFF. The CDR3 region has the DNA TGCGCCAGCAGCTTGGGGCTAGCGGGGGGCCCCACCGGGGAGCTGTTTTTT.

This clone was recorded only once. The J gene is TRBJ2-2, the V gene TRBV5-1, with D tentatively TRBD1 (5 bases). The germline gives CDR1 SGHRS, CDR2 YFSETQ. Trimming took 2 bases from V and 4 from J, leaving 6 bases between them. This CDR3 comprises 13 residues. The CDR3 DNA is TGCGCCAGCAGCTTCGACAGCACCGGGGAGCTGTTTTTT. Its translation is CASSFDSTGELFF. Using reference TRBV5-1 and TRBJ2-2 for the parts outside the CDR3, the full variable domain is KAGVTQTPRYLIKTRGQQVTLSCSPISGHRSVSWYQQTPGQGLQFLFEYFSETQRNKGNFPGRFSGRQFSNSRSEMNVSTLELGDSALYLCASSFDSTGELFFGEGSRLTVL.

The V and J genes are TRBV19 and TRBJ1-6; D may be TRBD1 (6 bases). CDR1 is LNHDA, CDR2 SQIVND, per germline (reference sequence). Trimming took 3 bases from V and 7 from J, leaving 25 bases between them. The CDR3 runs to 19 residues. CDR3 sequence: CASSIYGPGDYLRNSPLHF. The CDR3 DNA follows: TGTGCCAGTAGTATTTACGGTCCAGGGGATTATTTACGCAATTCACCCCTCCACTTT.

This clone was found once. V and J are TRBV5-6 and TRBJ2-2; 7 positions match TRBD1. With 4 bases clipped from V and 6 bases from J, the junction kept 9 bases outside the gene matches. CDR3 length equals 15 residues. Germline CDR1 SGHDT, CDR2 YYEEEE. The CDR3 DNA sequence: TGTGCCAGCAGCCCGGGGACAGTGGACGCCGGGGAGCTGTTTTTT. Translation gives CASSPGTVDAGELFF.

The chain carries TRBV9 and TRBJ1-2; no reliable D call. This CDR3 contains 13 residues. The V end was cut by 2 bases, the J end by 6 bases, with 11 bases between. CDR1 SGDLS and CDR2 YYNGEE come from the germline V gene. The CDR3 region is CASSVQVGDGYTF. In DNA form, the CDR3 reads TGTGCCAGCAGCGTTCAGGTCGGGGATGGCTACACCTTC.

Of note for this clone: A read error may produce the germline difference seen at one junction end. The chain joins TRBV30 to TRBJ2-1, with 8 bases matching TRBD2. CDR3 length: 12 amino acids. Germline V gene sequence: CDR1 GTSNPN, CDR2 SVGIG (reference sequence). The CDR3 protein is CGGAGGYNEQFF. In nucleotides, the CDR3 is TGCGGGGGGGCGGGGGGCTACAATGAGCAGTTCTTC.

This clone was recorded only once. V and J are TRBV5-8 and TRBJ2-7; D is perhaps TRBD2 (5 bases). The CDR3 consists of 15 residues. Germline CDR1 reads SGHTS; CDR2 reads YDEGEE. V shed 7 bases and J shed 0 bases, with 17 bases lying between them. The CDR3 bases are TGTGCCAGCGCGGCCGAGCGGCTGAGCTCCTACGAGCAGTACTTC. Its protein product is CASAAERLSSYEQYF.

The J gene is TRBJ1-6, the V gene TRBV2; the D is unclear. The CDR3 consists of 13 residues. V shed 6 bases and J shed 10 bases, with 13 bases lying between them. The germline CDR1 and CDR2 sequences are SNHLY and FYNNEI. The CDR3 sequence is CASSTTSWSPLHF. CDR3 sequence (DNA): TGTGCCAGCAGCACGACTAGTTGGTCACCCCTCCACTTT.

The V gene is TRBV4-2, the J gene TRBJ2-3; weak D call: TRBD2 (6 bases). From germline, CDR1 is LGHNA and CDR2 YNFKEQ. V gave up 4 bases and J gave up 10 bases, with 18 bases separating them. The CDR3 contains 14 residues. For the CDR3, the DNA is TGTGCCAGCAGCCCTGAGGCGGGGAGAGGGGCGCAGTATTTT. Amino acid sequence: CASSPEAGRGAQYF.

V usage is TRBV19 and J usage is TRBJ1-1; D is undetermined. This CDR3 contains 15 residues. Germline lookup yields CDR1 LNHDA and CDR2 SQIVND (reference sequence). Trimming stripped 8 bases from V and 1 base from J, with 17 bases between. For the CDR3, the DNA is TGTGCCAGTTCAAAACGGGGAGGCCCGAACACTGAAGCTTTCTTT. Protein sequence: CASSKRGGPNTEAFF.

This rearrangement joins TRBV28 to TRBJ1-2, with D perhaps TRBD1 (6 bases). CDR1 and CDR2 (germline): MDHEN, SYDVKM. The CDR3 consists of 12 residues. Trimming stripped 5 bases from V and 6 bases from J, with 10 bases between. In DNA, the CDR3 is TGTGCCAGCAGTATACAGGGCAATGGCTACACCTTC. Translation gives CASSIQGNGYTF.

The CDR3 bases are TGCGCCAGCAGCCAAGAATCGGGGGGACTAGCGGGGGCTAACACCGGGGAGCTGTTTTTT. Residues: CASSQESGGLAGANTGELFF. The chain couples TRBV4-1 to TRBJ2-2, with TRBD2 matching 14 bases. Trimming at V came to 0 bases and at J to 2 bases, leaving 8 bases not matched to a gene. The CDR3 is 20 residues long. CDR1 is MGHRA and CDR2 is YSYEKL in the germline V gene.